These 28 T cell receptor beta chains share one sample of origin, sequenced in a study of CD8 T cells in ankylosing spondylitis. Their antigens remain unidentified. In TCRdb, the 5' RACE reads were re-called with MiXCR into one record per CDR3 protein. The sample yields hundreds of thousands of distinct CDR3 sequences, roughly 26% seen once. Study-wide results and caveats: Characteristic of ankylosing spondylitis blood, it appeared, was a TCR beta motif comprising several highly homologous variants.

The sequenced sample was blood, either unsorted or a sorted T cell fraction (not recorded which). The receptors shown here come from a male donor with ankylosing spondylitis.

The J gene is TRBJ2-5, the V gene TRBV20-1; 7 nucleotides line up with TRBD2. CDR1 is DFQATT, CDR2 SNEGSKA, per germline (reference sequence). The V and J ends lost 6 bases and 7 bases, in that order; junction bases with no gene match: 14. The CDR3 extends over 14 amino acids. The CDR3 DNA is TGCAGTGCGCCACCGGGAGCCTCGGGAGGGACCCAGTACTTC. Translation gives CSAPPGASGGTQYF.

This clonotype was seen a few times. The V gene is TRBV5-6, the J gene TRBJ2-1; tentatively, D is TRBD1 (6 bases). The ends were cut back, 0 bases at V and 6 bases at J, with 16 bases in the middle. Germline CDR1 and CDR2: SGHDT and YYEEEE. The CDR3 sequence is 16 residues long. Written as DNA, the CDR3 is TGTGCCAGCAGCTTGGATACCCAGGGGCTGGCCAATGAGCAGTTCTTC. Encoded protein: CASSLDTQGLANEQFF.

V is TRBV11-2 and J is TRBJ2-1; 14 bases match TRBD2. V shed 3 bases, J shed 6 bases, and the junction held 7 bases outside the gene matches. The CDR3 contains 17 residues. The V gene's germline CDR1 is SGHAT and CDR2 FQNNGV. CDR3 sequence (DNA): TGTGCCAGCAGCTTCAGGACTAGCGGGAGGCATAGCAATGAGCAGTTCTTC. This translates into CASSFRTSGRHSNEQFF.

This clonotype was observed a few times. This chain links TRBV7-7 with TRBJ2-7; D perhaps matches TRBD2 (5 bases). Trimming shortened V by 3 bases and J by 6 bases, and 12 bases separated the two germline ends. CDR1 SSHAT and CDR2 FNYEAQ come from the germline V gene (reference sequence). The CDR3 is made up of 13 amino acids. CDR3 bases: TGTGCCAGCAGCTTGGAGGTAAACAGCGAGCAGTACGTC. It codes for CASSLEVNSEQYV.

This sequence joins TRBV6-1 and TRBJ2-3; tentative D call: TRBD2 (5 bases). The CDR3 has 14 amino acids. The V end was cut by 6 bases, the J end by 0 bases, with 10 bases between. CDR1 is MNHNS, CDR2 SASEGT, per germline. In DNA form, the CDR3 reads TGTGCCAGCAGCGGACTGTTAAGCACAGATACGCAGTATTTT. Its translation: CASSGLLSTDTQYF.

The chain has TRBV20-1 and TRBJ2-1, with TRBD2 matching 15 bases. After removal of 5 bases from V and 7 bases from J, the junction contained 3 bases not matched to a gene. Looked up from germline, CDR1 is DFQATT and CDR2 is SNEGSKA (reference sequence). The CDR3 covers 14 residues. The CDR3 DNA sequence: TGCAGTGCTCCGGGACTAGCGGGAGGAAATGAGCAGTTCTTC. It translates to CSAPGLAGGNEQFF.

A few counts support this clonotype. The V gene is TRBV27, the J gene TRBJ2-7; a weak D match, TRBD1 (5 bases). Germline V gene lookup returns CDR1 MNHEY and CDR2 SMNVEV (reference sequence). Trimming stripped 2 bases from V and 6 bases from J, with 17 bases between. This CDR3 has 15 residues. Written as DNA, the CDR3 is TGTGCCAGCAGTTTAAGGGGATATAGCTCGGGCGAGCAGTACTTC. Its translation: CASSLRGYSSGEQYF.

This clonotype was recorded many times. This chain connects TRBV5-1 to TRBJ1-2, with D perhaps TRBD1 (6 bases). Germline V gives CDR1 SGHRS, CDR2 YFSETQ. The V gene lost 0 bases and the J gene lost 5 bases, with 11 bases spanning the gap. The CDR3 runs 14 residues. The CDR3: CASSLERTAYGYTF. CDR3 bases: TGCGCCAGCAGCTTGGAAAGGACAGCTTATGGCTACACCTTC.

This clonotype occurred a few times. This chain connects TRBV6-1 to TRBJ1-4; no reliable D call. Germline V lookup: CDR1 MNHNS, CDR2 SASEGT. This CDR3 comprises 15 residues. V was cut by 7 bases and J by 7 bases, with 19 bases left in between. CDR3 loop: CASTQTGLGSEKLFF. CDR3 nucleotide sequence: TGTGCCAGCACACAAACCGGGCTGGGGAGTGAAAAACTGTTTTTT.

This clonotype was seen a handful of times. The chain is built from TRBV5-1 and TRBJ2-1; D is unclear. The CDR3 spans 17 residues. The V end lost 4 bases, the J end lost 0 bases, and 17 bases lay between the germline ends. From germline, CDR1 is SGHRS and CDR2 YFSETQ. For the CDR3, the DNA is TGCGCCAGCAGCCCCTCCATAGCCCGGAGCTCCTACAATGAGCAGTTCTTC. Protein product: CASSPSIARSSYNEQFF.

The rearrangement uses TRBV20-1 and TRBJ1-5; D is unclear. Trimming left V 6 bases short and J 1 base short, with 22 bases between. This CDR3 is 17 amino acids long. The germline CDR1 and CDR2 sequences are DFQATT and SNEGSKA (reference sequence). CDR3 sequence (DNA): TGCAGTGCAATCTTGGGAGGAGGAGTGGGAAGCAATCAGCCCCAGCATTTT. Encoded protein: CSAILGGGVGSNQPQHF.

This CDR3 is CASTLTADTQYF. The CDR3 DNA is TGTGCCAGCACACTGACAGCAGATACGCAGTATTTT. The rearrangement joins TRBV2 to TRBJ2-3; tentative D call: TRBD1 (5 bases). The V gene's germline CDR1 is SNHLY and CDR2 FYNNEI. Trimming stripped 7 bases from V and 4 bases from J, with 9 bases between. This CDR3 is 12 amino acids long.

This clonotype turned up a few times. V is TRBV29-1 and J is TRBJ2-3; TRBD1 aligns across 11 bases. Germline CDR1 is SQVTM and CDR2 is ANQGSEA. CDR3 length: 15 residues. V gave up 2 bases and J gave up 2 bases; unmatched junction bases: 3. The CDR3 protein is CSVERGQGATDTQYF. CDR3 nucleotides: TGCAGCGTTGAAAGAGGACAGGGGGCCACAGATACGCAGTATTTT.

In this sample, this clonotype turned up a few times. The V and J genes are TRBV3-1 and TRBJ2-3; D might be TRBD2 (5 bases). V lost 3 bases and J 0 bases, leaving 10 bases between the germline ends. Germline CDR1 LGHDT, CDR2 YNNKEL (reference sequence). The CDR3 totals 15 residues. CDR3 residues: CASSHRVASTDTQYF. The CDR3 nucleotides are TGTGCCAGCAGCCACCGAGTAGCGAGCACAGATACGCAGTATTTT.

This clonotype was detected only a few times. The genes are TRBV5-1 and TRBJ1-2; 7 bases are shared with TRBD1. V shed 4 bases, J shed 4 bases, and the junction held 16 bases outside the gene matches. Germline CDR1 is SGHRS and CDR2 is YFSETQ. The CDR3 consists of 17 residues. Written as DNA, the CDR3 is TGCGCCAGCAGCCCCTGGACAGGTGGGCGGCGGAGCTATGGCTACACCTTC. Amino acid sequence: CASSPWTGGRRSYGYTF.

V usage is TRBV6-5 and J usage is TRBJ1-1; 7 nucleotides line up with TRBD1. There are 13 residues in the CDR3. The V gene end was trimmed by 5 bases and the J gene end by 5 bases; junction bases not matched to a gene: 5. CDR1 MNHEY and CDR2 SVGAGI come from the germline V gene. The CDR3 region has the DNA TGTGCCAGCAGTAACGACAGGGAAACTGAAGCTTTCTTT. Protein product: CASSNDRETEAFF.

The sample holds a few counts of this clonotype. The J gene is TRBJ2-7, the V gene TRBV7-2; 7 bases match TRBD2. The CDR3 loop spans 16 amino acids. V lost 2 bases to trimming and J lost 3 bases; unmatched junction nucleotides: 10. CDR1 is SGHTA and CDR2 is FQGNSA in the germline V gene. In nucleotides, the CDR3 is TGTGCCAGCAGCTTAAGGGAGGGGCGAGCGAGCTACGAGCAGTACTTC. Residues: CASSLREGRASYEQYF.

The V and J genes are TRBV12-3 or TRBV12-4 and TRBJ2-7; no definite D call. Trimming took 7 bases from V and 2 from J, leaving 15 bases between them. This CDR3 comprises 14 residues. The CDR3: CASTMGSPPYEQYV. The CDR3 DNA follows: TGTGCCAGCACCATGGGCTCCCCCCCCTACGAGCAGTACGTC.

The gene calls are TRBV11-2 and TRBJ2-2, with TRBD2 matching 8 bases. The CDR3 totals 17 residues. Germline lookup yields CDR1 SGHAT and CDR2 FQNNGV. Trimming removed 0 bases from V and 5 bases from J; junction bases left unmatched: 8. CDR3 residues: CASSLDSSGTITGELFF. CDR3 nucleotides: TGTGCCAGCAGCTTAGATAGTAGCGGGACGATAACCGGGGAGCTGTTTTTT.

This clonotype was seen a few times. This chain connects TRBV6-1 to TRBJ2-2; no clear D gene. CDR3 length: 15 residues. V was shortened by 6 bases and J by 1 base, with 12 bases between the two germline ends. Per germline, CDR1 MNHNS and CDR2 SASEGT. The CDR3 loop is CASRKAGLNTGELFF. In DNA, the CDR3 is TGTGCCAGCAGGAAAGCCGGGCTGAACACCGGGGAGCTGTTTTTT.

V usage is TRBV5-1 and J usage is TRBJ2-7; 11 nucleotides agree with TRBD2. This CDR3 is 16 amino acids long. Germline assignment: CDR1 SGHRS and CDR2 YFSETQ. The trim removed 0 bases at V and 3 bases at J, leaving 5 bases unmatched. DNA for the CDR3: TGCGCCAGCAGCTTGGCCGGGACTAGCGGAATCTACGAGCAGTACTTC. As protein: CASSLAGTSGIYEQYF.

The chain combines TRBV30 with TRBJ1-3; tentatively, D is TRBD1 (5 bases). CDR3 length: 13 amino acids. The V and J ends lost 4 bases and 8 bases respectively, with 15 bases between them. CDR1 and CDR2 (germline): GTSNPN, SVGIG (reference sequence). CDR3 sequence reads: CAWTSGPGDTIYF. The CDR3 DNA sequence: TGTGCCTGGACCTCAGGGCCAGGCGACACCATATATTTT.

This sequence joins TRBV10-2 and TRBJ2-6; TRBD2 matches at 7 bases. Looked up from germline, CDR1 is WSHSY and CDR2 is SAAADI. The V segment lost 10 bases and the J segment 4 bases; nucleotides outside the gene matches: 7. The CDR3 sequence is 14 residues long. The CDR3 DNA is TGCGCCACATGGGAGGGTATCGGGGCCAACGTCCTGACTTTC. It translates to CATWEGIGANVLTF.

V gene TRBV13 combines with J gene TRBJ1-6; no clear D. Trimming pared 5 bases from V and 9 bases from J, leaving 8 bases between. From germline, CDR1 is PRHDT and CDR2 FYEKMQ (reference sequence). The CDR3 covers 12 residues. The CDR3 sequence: CASSVTSSPLHF. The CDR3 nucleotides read TGTGCCAGCAGCGTGACAAGTTCACCCCTCCACTTT.

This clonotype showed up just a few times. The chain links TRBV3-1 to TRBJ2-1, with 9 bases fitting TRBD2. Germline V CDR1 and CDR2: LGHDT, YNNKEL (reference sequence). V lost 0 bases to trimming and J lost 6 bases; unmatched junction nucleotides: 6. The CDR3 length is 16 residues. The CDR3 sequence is CASSQEGGRVGNEQFF. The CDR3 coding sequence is TGTGCCAGCAGCCAAGAGGGCGGGAGGGTAGGCAATGAGCAGTTCTTC.

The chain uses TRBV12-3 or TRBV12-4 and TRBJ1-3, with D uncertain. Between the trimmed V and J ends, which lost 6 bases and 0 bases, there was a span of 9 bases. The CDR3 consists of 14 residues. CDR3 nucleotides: TGTGCCAGCAGCTCGATGTACTCTGGAAACACCATATATTTT. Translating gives CASSSMYSGNTIYF.

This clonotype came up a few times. The CDR3 DNA is TGTGCCAGCAGCTTACGGGGGACGGGCAGGGGATCAAATACGCAGTATTTT. This encodes CASSLRGTGRGSNTQYF. J is TRBJ2-3 and V is TRBV11-2; TRBD1 or TRBD2 may be the D gene (6 bases each). Germline V gene sequence: CDR1 SGHAT, CDR2 FQNNGV. The ends were cut back, 2 bases at V and 7 bases at J, with 22 bases in the middle. CDR3 length: 17 residues.

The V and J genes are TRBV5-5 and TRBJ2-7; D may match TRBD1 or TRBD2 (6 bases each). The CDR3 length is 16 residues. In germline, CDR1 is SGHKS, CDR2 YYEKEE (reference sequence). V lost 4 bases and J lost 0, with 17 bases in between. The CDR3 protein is CASSRNGGTSSYEQYF. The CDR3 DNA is TGTGCCAGCAGCCGGAATGGCGGGACAAGCTCCTACGAGCAGTACTTC.